This entry concerns a single T cell receptor (beta chain). The target antigen is unknown. Use of 60 Vbeta and 13 Jbeta primers characterized the PCR. Assay used: immunoSEQ multiplex PCR; TCRdb lists only in-frame clones, some missing. The table includes 100,000 to 150,000 clones, over 60% detected once. V gave up 2 bases and J gave up 2 bases, with 5 bases separating them. The CDR3 totals 14 residues. Germline V gives CDR1 SGHDT, CDR2 YYEEEE. The data were obtained in a study of cytomegalovirus exposure and HLA in healthy donors. Donors consisted of healthy bone marrow donors. Study results and caveats: Earlier analysis found most TCR beta V segments productive about 87% or about 30% of the time. Analyses of presence and absence presupposed an approximately uniform sequencing depth across donors. Accurate prediction of most subjects' HLA-A and HLA-B alleles from TCR beta sequences was reported.

The chain employs TRBV5-6 and TRBJ2-6; the D is unclear. Material: PBMCs. This sequence was found in a man in his sixties in good health and CMV-seropositive. CDR3 nucleotides: TGTGCCAGCAGCTTTACGGCTGGGGCCAACGTCCTGACTTTC. Translation: CASSFTAGANVLTF.